This entry concerns a single TCR beta chain. The same CDR3 arises from other DNA sequences in this sample as well. This sample was taken from a study of shared clonotypes between healthy human individuals. Germline lookup yields CDR1 MNHNS and CDR2 SASEGT. Trimming shortened V by 3 bases and J by 4 bases, and 9 bases separated the two germline ends. The CDR3 spans 13 residues. Data came from immunoSEQ multiplex PCR; TCRdb stores just in-frame clones and leaves some out. The data hold some 1.4 million clones, with around 97% observed a single time. This receptor was obtained from a man aged 25-40 years in good health. What was sequenced was naive CD4+ T cells sorted from blood. Subset denoted: CD45RA+ positively selected. V and J are TRBV6-1 and TRBJ1-2; D gene uncertain. The CDR3 DNA sequence: TGTGCCAGCAGTGAGACGGGTCGCTATGGCTACACCTTC. This encodes CASSETGRYGYTF.